This TCR beta chain originates from a study of graft-versus-host responses after intestinal transplantation. About the research overall: Once they had received anti-thymocyte globulin induction, all recipients took tacrolimus and steroids for two to three years. Study-wide points: High graft-versus-host to host-versus-graft T cell clonal ratios marked allografts of patients with graft-donor macrochimerism. The study associated peak circulating GvH clone levels with early post-transplant HvG declines. GvH clones occurred in recipient marrow; some first appeared in ileum or blood.

About this clone: Its antigen is as yet unknown.

Germline CDR1 LNHDA, CDR2 SQIVND (reference sequence). CDR3 length: 15 residues. The J segment lost 7 bases and the V segment lost 1 base, leaving 7 bases of the junction unmatched. Measured with immunoSEQ multiplex PCR; TCRdb has only the in-frame clones, and not every one. In the table there are approximately 60,000 clones, 90% of which are singletons. The sample consisted of unstimulated CD8+ T cells sorted from spleen or lymph node cells, taken before transplant. The sequence was collected from a human donor who was the organ donor for an intestinal transplant. The rearrangement uses TRBV19 and TRBJ2-1; 7 nucleotides agree with TRBD2. The CDR3 DNA follows: TGTGCCAGTAGTATAGTTGCGGGAGTGAAGAATGAGCAGTTCTTC. Translating it yields CASSIVAGVKNEQFF.